This T cell receptor beta chain appears in the sequencing data of a study of blood T cell repertoires in COVID-19. The overall study: Acute and convalescent COVID-19 specimens originated in the United States, Italy and Spain. Sample material is recorded as cDNA or gDNA derived from T cells, B-cell-depleted T cells, or PBMCs.

Generated by immunoSEQ multiplex PCR, the TCRdb table keeps only in-frame clones and is missing some. This repertoire shows roughly 250,000 clones, roughly 88% found once; its top ten account for 4.3%. Looked up from germline, CDR1 is SGHAT and CDR2 is FQNNGV. The CDR3 sequence is 14 residues long. Trimming shortened V by 5 bases and J by 4 bases, and 14 bases separated the two germline ends. Participants' reported clinical history set cohort assignment. The clonotype comes from a woman under 40 who had recovered from COVID-19. The chain employs TRBV11-2 and TRBJ1-1; tentatively, D is TRBD1 (6 bases). Material for sequencing was PBMCs or T cells enriched from blood (not recorded which). The CDR3 bases are TGTGCCAGCAGCCCGTGGGGGGGCCTCACTGAAGCTTTCTTT. Translation: CASSPWGGLTEAFF.